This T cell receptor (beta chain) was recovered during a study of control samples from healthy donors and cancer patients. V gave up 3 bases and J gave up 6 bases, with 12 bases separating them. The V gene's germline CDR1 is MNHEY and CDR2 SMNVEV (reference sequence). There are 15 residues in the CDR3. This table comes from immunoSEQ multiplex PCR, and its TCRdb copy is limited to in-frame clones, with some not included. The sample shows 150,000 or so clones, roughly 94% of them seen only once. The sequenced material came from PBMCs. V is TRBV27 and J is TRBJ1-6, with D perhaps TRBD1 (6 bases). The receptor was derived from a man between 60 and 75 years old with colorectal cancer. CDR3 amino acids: CASSFSPGVNSPLHF. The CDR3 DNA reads TGTGCCAGCAGTTTCAGTCCAGGGGTTAATTCACCCCTCCACTTT.